Presented here are 16 T cell receptor beta chains from one specimen sequenced in a study of multiple sclerosis patients with progressive multifocal leukoencephalopathy. Profiled with immunoSEQ multiplex PCR; TCRdb holds only in-frame clones, not every one. The sample includes about 31,000 clones, about 87% of them seen just once. Indicated time point: time of PML onset. Sample: PBMCs, taken from a patient treated with natalizumab. All receptors come from a woman in her 40s with progressive multifocal leukoencephalopathy.

The CDR3 sequence: CASSYVGGNQPQHF. As DNA, the CDR3 is TGTGCCAGCAGTTACGTAGGTGGGAATCAGCCCCAGCATTTT. The rearrangement uses TRBV6-6 and TRBJ1-5; D is ambiguous. This CDR3 spans 14 amino acids. Germline V gives CDR1 MNHNY, CDR2 SVGAGI (reference sequence). V was cut by 2 bases and J by 4 bases, with 9 bases left in between.

The V and J genes are TRBV6-4 and TRBJ2-1; maybe TRBD2 (6 bases). CDR1 MRHNA and CDR2 SNTAGT come from the germline V gene. V gave up 2 bases and J gave up 2 bases, with 7 bases separating them. The CDR3 runs 14 residues. The CDR3 spells CASSDGEAYNEQFF. CDR3 DNA sequence: TGTGCCAGCAGTGACGGGGAGGCCTACAATGAGCAGTTCTTC.

V is TRBV19 and J is TRBJ2-3; D remains unclear. CDR1 and CDR2 from the germline V gene are LNHDA and SQIVND (reference sequence). This CDR3 spans 17 amino acids. V lost 3 bases to trimming and J lost 0 bases, with 16 bases between them. CDR3 residues: CASSMRSAVLSTDTQYF. DNA of the CDR3: TGTGCCAGTAGTATGAGGTCAGCTGTTCTTAGCACAGATACGCAGTATTTT.

This chain uses TRBV18 with TRBJ2-7; D may match TRBD1 or TRBD2 (7 bases each). CDR1 and CDR2 from the germline V gene are KGHSH and LQKENI. Trimming shortened V by 0 bases and J by 1 base, and 16 bases separated the two germline ends. The CDR3 covers 17 residues. This chain's CDR3 is CASSPPGGGGGSYEQYF. CDR3 bases: TGTGCCAGCTCACCACCGGGAGGGGGCGGAGGGTCCTACGAGCAGTACTTC.

The chain has TRBV20-1 and TRBJ2-7; tentatively, D is TRBD2 (5 bases). The CDR3 is made up of 11 amino acids. Trimming took off 0 bases at V and 9 bases at J, with 9 bases between the two ends. Germline CDR1 DFQATT, CDR2 SNEGSKA (reference sequence). CDR3 region: CSAREDFVQYF. In DNA form, the CDR3 reads TGCAGTGCTAGAGAGGACTTTGTGCAGTACTTC.

The chain links TRBV30 to TRBJ2-3; D is perhaps TRBD2 (7 bases). The CDR3 is 15 amino acids. The germline V gene encodes CDR1 GTSNPN and CDR2 SVGIG (reference sequence). Trimming took 2 bases from V and 2 from J, leaving 14 bases between them. This CDR3 is CAWSIGAGATDTQYF. CDR3 nucleotide sequence: TGTGCCTGGAGTATTGGGGCGGGGGCCACAGATACGCAGTATTTT.

This clone was seen only a few times. The V call is TRBV7-8, the J call TRBJ1-2; D is ambiguous. In germline, CDR1 is SGHVS, CDR2 FQNEAQ. The CDR3 is 13 residues long. V was clipped by 1 base and J by 3 bases, with 6 bases between them. The CDR3 is CASSLEVHYGYTF. DNA for the CDR3: TGTGCCAGCAGCTTAGAGGTCCACTATGGCTACACCTTC.

This rearrangement joins TRBV4-1 to TRBJ2-2; D may be TRBD2 (5 bases). The germline gives CDR1 MGHRA, CDR2 YSYEKL. The CDR3 runs 15 residues. V was clipped by 1 base and J by 7 bases, with 13 bases between them. CDR3: CASSQVWRVGGELFF. The CDR3 coding sequence is TGCGCCAGCAGCCAAGTTTGGCGGGTTGGCGGGGAGCTGTTTTTT.

The V and J genes are TRBV6-5 and TRBJ2-7, with D perhaps matching TRBD1 (5 bases). V gave up 5 bases and J gave up 4 bases, with 15 bases separating them. CDR1 is MNHEY, CDR2 SVGAGI, per germline. CDR3 length: 14 residues. The CDR3 protein is CASSQFPAGYEQYF. In DNA form, the CDR3 reads TGTGCCAGCAGTCAGTTCCCCGCAGGGTACGAGCAGTACTTC.

Details on this clone: At the DNA level, this CDR3 is encoded by other sequences in the same sample as well. The V gene is TRBV11-3, the J gene TRBJ1-1, with D perhaps TRBD1 (6 bases). This CDR3 is built from 15 residues. Germline V CDR1 and CDR2: SGHNT, YENEEA. V was cut by 5 bases and J by 2 bases, with 15 bases left in between. The CDR3 sequence: CASSLQGRINTEAFF. The CDR3 DNA follows: TGTGCCAGCAGCCTCCAGGGGCGAATCAACACTGAAGCTTTCTTT. Complete variable domain (other parts from reference TRBV11-3 and TRBJ1-1): EAGVVQSPRYKIIEKKQPVAFWCNPISGHNTLYWYLQNLGQGPELLIRYENEEAVDDSQLPKDRFSAERLKGVDSTLKIQPAELGDSAVYLCASSLQGRINTEAFFGQGTRLTVV.

The chain employs TRBV6-5 and TRBJ2-7; D gene uncertain. Germline V gives CDR1 MNHEY, CDR2 SVGAGI. V dropped 0 bases and J dropped 6 bases, with 9 bases sitting between them. CDR3 length equals 13 residues. CDR3 protein: CASSYSRPSEQYF. In DNA form, the CDR3 reads TGTGCCAGCAGTTACTCCCGCCCCAGCGAGCAGTACTTC.

This clone showed up just a few times. V gene TRBV10-3 combines with J gene TRBJ1-1, with TRBD1 matching 10 bases. V lost 0 bases to trimming and J lost 1 base; unmatched junction nucleotides: 2. Germline V gene sequence: CDR1 ENHRY, CDR2 SYGVKD. The CDR3 consists of 16 residues. CDR3 in DNA: TGTGCCATCAGTGAGTCGGGACAGGGGAAGAACACTGAAGCTTTCTTT. Translated: CAISESGQGKNTEAFF.

The chain links TRBV10-1 to TRBJ1-5; 11 bases map to TRBD1. V lost 6 bases and J lost 5; bases outside the gene matches: 12. The germline gives CDR1 WNHNN, CDR2 SYGVQD (reference sequence). The CDR3 covers 17 residues. The CDR3 here is CASRTPGQGVPYQPQHF. CDR3 nucleotide sequence: TGCGCCAGCAGAACTCCGGGACAGGGGGTCCCCTATCAGCCCCAGCATTTT.

The rearrangement joins TRBV27 to TRBJ2-7; TRBD1 might be the D (5 bases). V was pared by 2 bases and J by 0 bases, with 11 bases between. CDR3 size: 15 residues. The V gene's germline CDR1 is MNHEY and CDR2 SMNVEV (reference sequence). CDR3 in amino acids: CASSLGQGYSYEQYF. The CDR3 DNA reads as TGTGCCAGCAGTTTAGGCCAGGGCTACTCCTACGAGCAGTACTTC.

The chain employs TRBV19 and TRBJ2-1, with TRBD1 matching over 10 bases. Looked up from germline, CDR1 is LNHDA and CDR2 is SQIVND (reference sequence). Losses at the gene ends were 7 bases for V and 10 bases for J; bases not matched to a gene: 7. The CDR3 is 13 amino acids. The chain's CDR3 is CASIGDRGREQFF. In nucleotides, the CDR3 is TGTGCCAGTATCGGGGACAGGGGTCGGGAGCAGTTCTTC.

This chain links TRBV30 with TRBJ2-5, with 7 bases identical to TRBD2. The J segment lost 1 base and the V segment lost 1 base, leaving 3 bases of the junction unmatched. The CDR3 has 14 amino acids. The germline CDR1 and CDR2 sequences are GTSNPN and SVGIG (reference sequence). The DNA of the CDR3 is TGTGCCTGGAGTGCGGGGGGAGTCCAAGAGACCCAGTACTTC. It yields the protein CAWSAGGVQETQYF. Together with reference TRBV30 and TRBJ2-5, the CDR3 gives the full variable domain: SQTIHQWPATLVQPVGSPLSLECTVEGTSNPNLYWYRQAAGRGLQLLFYSVGIGQISSEVPQNLSASRPQDRQFILSSKKLLLSDSGFYLCAWSAGGVQETQYFGPGTRLLVL.